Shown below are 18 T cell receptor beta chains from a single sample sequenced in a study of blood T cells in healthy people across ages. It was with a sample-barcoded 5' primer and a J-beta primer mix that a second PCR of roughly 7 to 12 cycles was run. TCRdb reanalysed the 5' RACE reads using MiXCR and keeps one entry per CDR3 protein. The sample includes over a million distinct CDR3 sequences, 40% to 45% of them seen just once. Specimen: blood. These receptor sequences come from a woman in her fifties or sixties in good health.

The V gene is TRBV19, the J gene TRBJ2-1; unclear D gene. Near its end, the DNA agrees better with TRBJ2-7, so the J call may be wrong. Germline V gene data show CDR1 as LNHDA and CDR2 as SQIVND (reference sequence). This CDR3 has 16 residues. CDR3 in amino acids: CASSIGSVTSYNEQYF. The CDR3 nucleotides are TGTGCCAGTAGTATTGGGTCAGTTACCTCCTACAATGAGCAGTACTTC.

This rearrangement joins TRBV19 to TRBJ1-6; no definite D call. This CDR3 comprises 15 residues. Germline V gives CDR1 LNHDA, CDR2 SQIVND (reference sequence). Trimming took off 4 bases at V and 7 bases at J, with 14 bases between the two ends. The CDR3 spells CASSSRTGKNSPLHF. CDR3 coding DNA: TGTGCCAGTAGTAGCCGGACGGGCAAAAATTCACCCCTCCACTTT. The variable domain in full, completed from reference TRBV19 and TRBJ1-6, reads DGGITQSPKYLFRKEGQNVTLSCEQNLNHDAMYWYRQDPGQGLRLIYYSQIVNDFQKGDIAEGYSVSREKKESFPLTVTSAQKNPTAFYLCASSSRTGKNSPLHFGNGTRLTVT.

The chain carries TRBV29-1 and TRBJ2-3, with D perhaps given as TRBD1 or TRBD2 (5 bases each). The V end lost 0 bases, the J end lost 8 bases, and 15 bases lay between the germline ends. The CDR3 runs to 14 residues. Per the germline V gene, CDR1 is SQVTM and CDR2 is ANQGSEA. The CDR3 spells CSVEDPGQGVTQYF. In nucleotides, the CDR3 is TGCAGCGTTGAAGATCCGGGTCAGGGAGTTACGCAGTATTTT.

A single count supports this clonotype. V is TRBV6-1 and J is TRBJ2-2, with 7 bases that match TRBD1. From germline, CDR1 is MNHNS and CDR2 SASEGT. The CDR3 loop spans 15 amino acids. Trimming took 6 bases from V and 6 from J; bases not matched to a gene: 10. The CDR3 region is CASSLRQGLSGELFF. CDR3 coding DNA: TGTGCCAGCAGCCTCAGACAGGGTCTGTCCGGGGAGCTGTTTTTT.

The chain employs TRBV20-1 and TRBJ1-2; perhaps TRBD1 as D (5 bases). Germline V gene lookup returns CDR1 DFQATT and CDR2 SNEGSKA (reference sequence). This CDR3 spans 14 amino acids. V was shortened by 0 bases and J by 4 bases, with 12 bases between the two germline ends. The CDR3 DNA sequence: TGCAGTGCTAGAGAATTGGGACCCTCCTATGGCTACACCTTC. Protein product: CSARELGPSYGYTF.

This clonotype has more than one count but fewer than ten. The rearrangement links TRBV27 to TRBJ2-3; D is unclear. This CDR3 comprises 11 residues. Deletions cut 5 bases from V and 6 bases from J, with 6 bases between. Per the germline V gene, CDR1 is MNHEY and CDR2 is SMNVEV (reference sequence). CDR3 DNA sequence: TGTGCCAGCAGTAGACGTGATACGCAGTATTTT. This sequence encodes CASSRRDTQYF.

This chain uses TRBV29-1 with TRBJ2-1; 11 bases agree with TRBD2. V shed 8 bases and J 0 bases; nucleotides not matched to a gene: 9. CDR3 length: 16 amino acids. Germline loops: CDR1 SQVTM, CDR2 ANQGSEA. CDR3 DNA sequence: TGCAGCTCGTCACCTACTAGCGGGAGCTCCTACAATGAGCAGTTCTTC. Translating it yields CSSSPTSGSSYNEQFF.

DNA of the CDR3: TGTGCCAGCAGTGTGTCAGGGTGGAGGAGCAATCAGCCCCAGCATTTT. This gives the protein CASSVSGWRSNQPQHF. The gene calls are TRBV2 and TRBJ1-5; TRBD1 might be the D (5 bases). Trimming took off 4 bases at V and 1 base at J, with 14 bases between the two ends. The CDR3 has 16 residues. Germline loops: CDR1 SNHLY, CDR2 FYNNEI.

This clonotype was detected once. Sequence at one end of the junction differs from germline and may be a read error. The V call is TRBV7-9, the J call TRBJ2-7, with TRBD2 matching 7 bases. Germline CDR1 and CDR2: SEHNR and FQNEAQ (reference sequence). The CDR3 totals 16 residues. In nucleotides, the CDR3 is TGTGCCGGCAGCCGAAAAGGACTAGAAACAAGTCACGAGCAGTACTTC. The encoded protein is CAGSRKGLETSHEQYF.

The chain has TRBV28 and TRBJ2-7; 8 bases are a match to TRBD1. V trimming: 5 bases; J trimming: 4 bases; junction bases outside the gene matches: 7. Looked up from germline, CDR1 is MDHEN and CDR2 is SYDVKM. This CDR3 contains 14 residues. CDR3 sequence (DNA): TGTGCCAGCAGTATCAGGGGGCCCGGGTACGAGCAGTACTTC. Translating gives CASSIRGPGYEQYF.

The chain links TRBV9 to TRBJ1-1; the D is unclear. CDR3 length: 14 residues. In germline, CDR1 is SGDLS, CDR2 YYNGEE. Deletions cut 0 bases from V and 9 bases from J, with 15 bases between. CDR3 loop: CASSVGGVGQQAFF. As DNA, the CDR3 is TGTGCCAGCAGCGTAGGAGGCGTGGGTCAGCAAGCTTTCTTT.

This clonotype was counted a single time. The CDR3 here is CASSEPWGGLGETQYF. As DNA, the CDR3 is TGTGCCAGCAGTGAACCGTGGGGAGGCCTTGGCGAGACCCAGTACTTC. The V gene is TRBV6-1, the J gene TRBJ2-5; tentative D call: TRBD2 (6 bases). The CDR3 extends over 16 amino acids. Between the trimmed V and J ends, which lost 2 bases and 5 bases, there was a span of 18 bases. Germline values: CDR1 MNHNS, CDR2 SASEGT.

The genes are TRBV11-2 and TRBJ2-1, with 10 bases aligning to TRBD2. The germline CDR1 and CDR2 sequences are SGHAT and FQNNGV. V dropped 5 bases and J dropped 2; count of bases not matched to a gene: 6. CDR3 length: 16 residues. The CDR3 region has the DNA TGTGCCAGCAGCGCAGCCCTAGCGGGGGCCTACAATGAGCAGTTCTTC. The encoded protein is CASSAALAGAYNEQFF.

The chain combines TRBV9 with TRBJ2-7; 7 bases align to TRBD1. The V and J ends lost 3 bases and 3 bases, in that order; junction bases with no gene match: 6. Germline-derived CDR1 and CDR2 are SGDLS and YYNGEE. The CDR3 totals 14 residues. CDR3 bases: TGTGCCAGCAGCGCCCGGACAGGCAGCTACGAGCAGTACTTC. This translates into CASSARTGSYEQYF. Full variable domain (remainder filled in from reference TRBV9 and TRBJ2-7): DSGVTQTPKHLITATGQRVTLRCSPRSGDLSVYWYQQSLDQGLQFLIQYYNGEERAKGNILERFSAQQFPDLHSELNLSSLELGDSALYFCASSARTGSYEQYFGPGTRLTVT.

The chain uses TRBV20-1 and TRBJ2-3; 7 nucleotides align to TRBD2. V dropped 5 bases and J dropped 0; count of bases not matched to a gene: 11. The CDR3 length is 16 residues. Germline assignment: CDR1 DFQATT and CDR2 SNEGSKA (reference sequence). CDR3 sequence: CSAAELASSSTDTQYF. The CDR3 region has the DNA TGCAGTGCTGCCGAACTAGCGAGTTCTAGCACAGATACGCAGTATTTT.

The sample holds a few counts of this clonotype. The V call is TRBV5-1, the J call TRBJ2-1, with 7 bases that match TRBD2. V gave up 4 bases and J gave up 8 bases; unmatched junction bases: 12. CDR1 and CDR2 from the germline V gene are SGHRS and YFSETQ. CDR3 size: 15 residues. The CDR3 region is CASSPLAGEIDEQFF. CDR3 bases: TGCGCCAGCAGCCCTCTCGCGGGAGAAATAGATGAGCAGTTCTTC.

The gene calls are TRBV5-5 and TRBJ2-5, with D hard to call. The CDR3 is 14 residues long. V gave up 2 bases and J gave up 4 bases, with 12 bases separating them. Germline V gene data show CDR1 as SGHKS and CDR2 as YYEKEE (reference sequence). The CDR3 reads CASSFSYGGETQYF. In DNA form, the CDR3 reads TGTGCCAGCAGCTTTTCATACGGCGGAGAGACCCAGTACTTC.

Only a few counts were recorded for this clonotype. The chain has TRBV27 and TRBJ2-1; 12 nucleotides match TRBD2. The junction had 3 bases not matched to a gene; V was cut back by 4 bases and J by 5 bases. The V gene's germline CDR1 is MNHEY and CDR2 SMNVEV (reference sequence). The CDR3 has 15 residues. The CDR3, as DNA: TGTGCCAGCAGTTACACTAGCGGGGGGAACAATGAGCAGTTCTTC. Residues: CASSYTSGGNNEQFF.